This T cell receptor beta chain was recovered during a study of vaccination effects on CD4 cells after COVID-19. Overall study results and limits: Missing from the study were early post-infection timepoints, and its convalescent patients were few. Clones that were induced by infection or by vaccine showed marked contraction late after vaccination.

Germline CDR1 is SQVTM and CDR2 is ANQGSEA. Trimming stripped 4 bases from V and 4 bases from J, with 7 bases between. The CDR3 totals 12 residues. This table comes from immunoSEQ multiplex PCR, and its TCRdb copy is limited to in-frame clones, with some not included. The sample lists tens of thousands of clones, roughly 79% occurring once. Sequencing in the ViraFEST assay came after antigen-specific CD4+ T cells had been expanded with viral peptide pools, which were used to stimulate PBMC. Upon completion of 10 to 11 days in culture, CD4+ T cells were isolated. None of the vaccinated had previously contracted SARS-CoV-2, and their nucleocapsid antibodies tested negative. Each well held 2 million to 2.5 million PBMC cultured with 8.5 to 10 ug/ml peptides and roughly 9.7 IU/ml IL-2. On both days 3 and 7, half of the culture medium was replaced with IL-2 medium. A remark on this clone: The antigen is undetermined.

The sample consisted of CD4+ T cells from PBMCs cultured with SARS-CoV-2 spike peptides, taken before COVID-19 vaccination. The chain uses TRBV29-1 and TRBJ2-2; D not resolved. This receptor was identified in a human donor who received a COVID-19 vaccine. The CDR3 DNA is TGCAGCGTTGGGGGTAGCACCGGGGAGCTGTTTTTT. Protein product: CSVGGSTGELFF.